What follows are 22 T cell receptor beta chains derived from one specimen sequenced in a study of blood T cell repertoires in COVID-19. Assay used: immunoSEQ multiplex PCR; TCRdb lists only in-frame clones, some missing. Among about 220,000 clones, about 85% were seen once, and the ten largest hold 2.9%. The sequencing sample was made of peripheral blood. The source is a man aged 45-65 years who had recovered from COVID-19.

The chain combines TRBV4-2 with TRBJ2-5; 9 bases line up with TRBD1. The CDR3 spans 16 residues. The ends lost 0 bases at V and 5 bases at J; junction bases unmatched: 7. CDR1 is LGHNA and CDR2 is YNFKEQ in the germline V gene. Here the CDR3 DNA reads TGTGCCAGCAGCCAAGAACAGGGGGCATCAGGGGAGACCCAGTACTTC. Translation: CASSQEQGASGETQYF.

The J gene is TRBJ2-2, the V gene TRBV5-1; 9 bases line up with TRBD1. With 0 bases clipped from V and 5 bases from J, the junction kept 8 bases outside the gene matches. The CDR3 is 17 amino acids. CDR1 is SGHRS, CDR2 YFSETQ, per germline. CDR3 in DNA: TGCGCCAGCAGCTTGGCGGTACAGGGGGCTGGGACCGGGGAGCTGTTTTTT. It translates to CASSLAVQGAGTGELFF.

The chain uses TRBV3-1 (or the pseudogene TRBV3-2) and TRBJ1-6; D remains ambiguous. The germline V gene encodes CDR1 LGHDT and CDR2 YNNKEL (reference sequence). V lost 0 bases and J 6 bases, leaving 9 bases between the germline ends. The CDR3 contains 15 residues. CDR3 in amino acids: CASSQETALNSPLHF. CDR3 coding DNA: TGTGCCAGCAGCCAAGAGACTGCCCTTAATTCACCCCTCCACTTT.

V usage is TRBV5-4 and J usage is TRBJ2-1; 10 nucleotides line up with TRBD2. The V gene end was trimmed by 4 bases and the J gene end by 5 bases; junction bases not matched to a gene: 15. The length of the CDR3 is 18 residues. Per the germline V gene, CDR1 is SGHNT and CDR2 is YYREEE (reference sequence). CDR3 sequence (DNA): TGTGCCAGCAGCATCGGAATCCACAGCGGGAGGGCCCACAATGAGCAGTTCTTC. It translates to CASSIGIHSGRAHNEQFF.

The rearrangement uses TRBV11-2 and TRBJ2-3, with TRBD1 identical over 10 bases. V dropped 2 bases and J dropped 3; count of bases not matched to a gene: 8. From germline, CDR1 is SGHAT and CDR2 FQNNGV. This CDR3 contains 17 residues. CDR3: CASSLRHRDRGTDTQYF. CDR3 coding DNA: TGTGCCAGCAGCTTAAGACACCGGGACAGGGGTACAGATACGCAGTATTTT.

V gene TRBV12-3 or TRBV12-4 combines with J gene TRBJ1-2; TRBD1 is a possible D gene (6 bases). The CDR3 has 12 amino acids. The V end lost 7 bases, the J end lost 6 bases, and 12 bases lay between the germline ends. This chain's CDR3 is CASNYNRDGYTF. The CDR3 DNA sequence: TGTGCCAGCAATTACAACAGGGATGGCTACACCTTC.

V and J are TRBV6-5 and TRBJ1-5, with a possible D match to TRBD1 (6 bases). V dropped 6 bases and J dropped 0 bases, with 9 bases sitting between them. This CDR3 has 14 residues. Germline-derived CDR1 and CDR2 are MNHEY and SVGAGI. CDR3 nucleotides: TGTGCCAGCAGACGGACAGATAGCAATCAGCCCCAGCATTTT. This gives the protein CASRRTDSNQPQHF.

This clone was counted between two and nine times. The V call is TRBV2, the J call TRBJ1-5; D might be TRBD1 (5 bases). The CDR3 spans 15 residues. Trimming left V 2 bases short and J 8 bases short, with 16 bases between. CDR1 is SNHLY and CDR2 is FYNNEI in the germline V gene. CDR3 DNA: TGTGCCAGCAGTGAATCGCAGGGTGCAAGCAAGCCCCAGCATTTT. Translated, it gives CASSESQGASKPQHF.

With regard to this clone: Other DNA sequences within the sample encode an identical CDR3. The chain employs TRBV27 and TRBJ2-7, with D perhaps TRBD1 (5 bases). The CDR3 covers 13 residues. Trimming took 6 bases from V and 0 from J, leaving 9 bases between them. Germline CDR1 is MNHEY and CDR2 is SMNVEV (reference sequence). The CDR3 nucleotides are TGTGCCAGCAGCCTTACAGGCTCCTACGAGCAGTACTTC. It yields the protein CASSLTGSYEQYF.

This chain links TRBV15 with TRBJ1-1; D remains unclear. The CDR3 length is 13 residues. The V gene lost 5 bases and the J gene lost 1 base, with 8 bases spanning the gap. The germline V gene encodes CDR1 LNHNV and CDR2 YYDKDF (reference sequence). CDR3 in amino acids: CATSRRQNTEAFF. The CDR3 DNA reads TGTGCCACCAGCCGTCGACAGAACACTGAAGCTTTCTTT. Based on the CDR3 plus reference TRBV15 and TRBJ1-1, the full variable domain is DAMVIQNPRYQVTQFGKPVTLSCSQTLNHNVMYWYQQKSSQAPKLLFHYYDKDFNNEADTPDNFQSRRPNTSFCFLDIRSPGLGDTAMYLCATSRRQNTEAFFGQGTRLTVV.

V and J are TRBV18 and TRBJ2-1; 13 bases are a match to TRBD2. V gave up 4 bases and J gave up 7 bases; unmatched junction bases: 4. The CDR3 is made up of 15 amino acids. In germline, CDR1 is KGHSH, CDR2 LQKENI. CDR3 amino acids: CASSLRTSGRNEQFF. CDR3 DNA: TGTGCCAGCTCACTACGGACTAGCGGGAGAAATGAGCAGTTCTTC.

The chain uses TRBV19 and TRBJ2-1, with 10 bases aligning to TRBD2. This CDR3 comprises 15 residues. Germline loops: CDR1 LNHDA, CDR2 SQIVND (reference sequence). The V segment lost 3 bases and the J segment 5 bases; nucleotides outside the gene matches: 4. The CDR3 here is CASSISGLANNEQFF. CDR3 sequence (DNA): TGTGCCAGTAGTATCTCGGGACTAGCGAACAATGAGCAGTTCTTC.

The V call is TRBV18, the J call TRBJ1-5, with TRBD1 as a possible D gene (5 bases). The CDR3 totals 17 residues. V was shortened by 2 bases and J by 2 bases, with 16 bases between the two germline ends. Germline CDR1 reads KGHSH; CDR2 reads LQKENI. The CDR3 reads CASSPTGGPGGNQPQHF. DNA for the CDR3: TGTGCCAGCTCACCAACAGGCGGGCCGGGGGGCAATCAGCCCCAGCATTTT.

The sample holds one count of this clone. J is TRBJ1-3 and V is TRBV5-5, with D unclear. The germline CDR1 and CDR2 sequences are SGHKS and YYEKEE (reference sequence). This CDR3 contains 15 residues. Trimming shortened V by 7 bases and J by 1 base, and 15 bases separated the two germline ends. CDR3 DNA: TGTGCCAGCGGTCCTCATTCGGTATCTGGAAACACCATATATTTT. Protein: CASGPHSVSGNTIYF. Full variable domain (rest looked up from reference TRBV5-5 and TRBJ1-3): DAGVTQSPTHLIKTRGQQVTLRCSPISGHKSVSWYQQVLGQGPQFIFQYYEKEERGRGNFPDRFSARQFPNYSSELNVNALLLGDSALYLCASGPHSVSGNTIYFGEGSWLTVV.

The chain has TRBV6-5 and TRBJ2-7, with D possibly TRBD2 on 6 matching bases. This CDR3 is 14 amino acids long. The germline V gene has CDR1 MNHEY and CDR2 SVGAGI. Deletions cut 5 bases from V and 2 bases from J, with 13 bases between. The CDR3 DNA is TGTGCCAGCAGTACCCGGGGGATCGCCTACGAGCAGTACTTC. It translates to CASSTRGIAYEQYF.

The chain links TRBV7-8 to TRBJ2-1, with 7 bases that match TRBD1. Germline trimming cut 5 bases from V and 7 bases from J; bases unmatched to any gene: 11. This CDR3 has 15 amino acids. Germline V gives CDR1 SGHVS, CDR2 FQNEAQ. The CDR3 spells CASSAGGRNLNEQFF. In DNA form, the CDR3 reads TGTGCCAGCAGCGCAGGGGGAAGGAATCTAAATGAGCAGTTCTTC.

This chain links TRBV9 with TRBJ2-1, with D maybe TRBD2 (5 bases). Germline CDR1 reads SGDLS; CDR2 reads YYNGEE. The length of the CDR3 is 15 residues. V lost 0 bases and J lost 6, with 13 bases in between. In DNA form, the CDR3 reads TGTGCCAGCAGCGTAGGGCGATCCGAGGGCAATGAGCAGTTCTTC. It codes for CASSVGRSEGNEQFF.

This clone came up once. The gene calls are TRBV28 and TRBJ1-3, with 9 nucleotides matching TRBD1. The trim removed 11 bases at V and 0 bases at J, leaving 14 bases unmatched. The CDR3 totals 17 residues. From germline, CDR1 is MDHEN and CDR2 SYDVKM. The CDR3 sequence is CASQGQGIPSSGNTIYF. CDR3 DNA sequence: TGTGCCTCCCAGGGACAGGGAATACCAAGCTCTGGAAACACCATATATTTT.

This clone was seen just once. CDR3 sequence: CAWSPLADTQYF. The CDR3 bases are TGTGCCTGGAGCCCCCTAGCAGATACGCAGTATTTT. The rearrangement joins TRBV30 to TRBJ2-3; unclear D gene. Trimming took 3 bases from V and 4 from J, leaving 8 bases between them. Germline CDR1 is GTSNPN and CDR2 is SVGIG (reference sequence). This CDR3 has 12 amino acids.

The rearrangement uses TRBV6-2 or TRBV6-3 and TRBJ2-7; 9 nucleotides match TRBD2. In germline, CDR1 is MNHEY, CDR2 SVGEGT. The V segment lost 6 bases and the J segment 3 bases; nucleotides outside the gene matches: 9. The CDR3 extends over 15 amino acids. In DNA, the CDR3 is TGTGCCAGCAGCCCCGGACTAGCGTCGCGCTACGAGCAGTACTTC. Its protein is CASSPGLASRYEQYF.

The V gene is TRBV5-1, the J gene TRBJ2-2; 9 positions match TRBD2. Germline lookup yields CDR1 SGHRS and CDR2 YFSETQ. The CDR3 covers 16 residues. V lost 3 bases, J lost 0 bases, and 3 bases stayed unmatched. CDR3 coding DNA: TGCGCCAGCAGCTACCTAGCGGGGTCGAACACCGGGGAGCTGTTTTTT. Its translation is CASSYLAGSNTGELFF.

V gene TRBV27 combines with J gene TRBJ2-5; 7 bases match TRBD1. J lost 5 bases, V lost 3 bases, and 6 bases had no gene match. The germline V gene encodes CDR1 MNHEY and CDR2 SMNVEV (reference sequence). This CDR3 has 14 amino acids. The CDR3: CASSFTGAAETQYF. The CDR3 bases are TGTGCCAGCAGTTTCACAGGGGCGGCGGAGACCCAGTACTTC.